The rows below give T cell receptor beta chains drawn from one sample of a study of cytomegalovirus exposure and HLA in healthy donors. TCRdb keeps only in-frame clones here, not all; method: immunoSEQ multiplex PCR. The sample yields 160,000 or so clones, roughly 80% seen once. Sequences were obtained from PBMCs. The receptors stem from a man in his forties or fifties in good health and CMV-seropositive. The CDR3 runs from the conserved cysteine through the conserved F or W. Fields, in order: clone size, J gene, D gene, V gene, CDR3 DNA, CDR3 protein. The D gene is left open where the match is weak. Some rows have no size entry. The others give once, few or many, or a class for an expanded clone.

clone size: -
J gene: TRBJ2-2
D gene: TRBD1
V gene: TRBV19
CDR3 DNA: TGTGCCAGTGCCCAAACCCGGGACAGGGTATACACCGGGGAGCTGTTTTTT
CDR3 protein: CASAQTRDRVYTGELFF

clone size: -
J gene: TRBJ2-5
D gene: TRBD1
V gene: TRBV5-1
CDR3 DNA: TGCGCCAGCAGCGGTGGACAGGACCAAAAGGAGACCCAGTACTTC
CDR3 protein: CASSGGQDQKETQYF

clone size: -
J gene: TRBJ2-3
D gene: TRBD2
V gene: TRBV5-1
CDR3 DNA: TGCGCCAGCCAGCGACTAGCGGGCGCCACAGATACGCAGTATTTT
CDR3 protein: CASQRLAGATDTQYF

clone size: few
J gene: TRBJ2-6
D gene: -
V gene: TRBV19
CDR3 DNA: TGTGCCAGTAGCAATCAGGGCTCTGGGGCCAACGTCCTGACTTTC
CDR3 protein: CASSNQGSGANVLTF

clone size: -
J gene: TRBJ2-2
D gene: -
V gene: TRBV27
CDR3 DNA: TGTGCCAGCAGTTCCCCCCGCACCGGGGAGCTGTTTTTT
CDR3 protein: CASSSPRTGELFF

clone size: -
J gene: TRBJ2-4
D gene: -
V gene: TRBV4-1
CDR3 DNA: TGCGCCAGCAGCCAGGATCGCCAGGCTAGCGTCATTCAGTACTTC
CDR3 protein: CASSQDRQASVIQYF

clone size: few
J gene: TRBJ2-7
D gene: -
V gene: TRBV11-2
CDR3 DNA: TGTGCCAGCAGCTTAGATCCACCTGCTATACACGAGCAGTACTTC
CDR3 protein: CASSLDPPAIHEQYF

clone size: once
J gene: TRBJ2-3
D gene: TRBD2
V gene: TRBV10-3
CDR3 DNA: TGTGCCATCATGACCGGGGCTAGCGGGGGTGCGCAGTATTTT
CDR3 protein: CAIMTGASGGAQYF

clone size: few
J gene: TRBJ1-1
D gene: -
V gene: TRBV5-1
CDR3 DNA: TGCGCCAGCAGCTCGACAGGACGAGACACTGAAGCTTTCTTT
CDR3 protein: CASSSTGRDTEAFF

clone size: -
J gene: TRBJ1-4
D gene: -
V gene: TRBV6-5
CDR3 DNA: TGTGCCAGCAGTTACGGAATGGGGGGTAATGAAAAACTGTTTTTT
CDR3 protein: CASSYGMGGNEKLFF

clone size: -
J gene: TRBJ2-7
D gene: TRBD1
V gene: TRBV25-1
CDR3 DNA: TGTGCCAGCAAAGGGGACAGGGGCTCCTACGAGCAGTACTTC
CDR3 protein: CASKGDRGSYEQYF

clone size: -
J gene: TRBJ1-2
D gene: -
V gene: TRBV6-6
CDR3 DNA: TGTGCCAGCAGTTACTCGACGGGTTTAGGGGACTATGGCTACACCTTC
CDR3 protein: CASSYSTGLGDYGYTF

clone size: -
J gene: TRBJ2-5
D gene: TRBD1
V gene: TRBV18
CDR3 DNA: TGTGCCAGCTCACGCTACGGACAGGAGAAAGAGACCCAGTACTTC
CDR3 protein: CASSRYGQEKETQYF

clone size: -
J gene: TRBJ2-3
D gene: TRBD2
V gene: TRBV7-8
CDR3 DNA: TGTGCCAGCAGCCCCGCCGGGGGGAGGACAGATACGCAGTATTTT
CDR3 protein: CASSPAGGRTDTQYF

clone size: -
J gene: TRBJ2-1
D gene: TRBD2
V gene: TRBV9
CDR3 DNA: TGTGCCAGCAGCCGGGGGAGCGGGGGATACAATGAGCAGTTCTTC
CDR3 protein: CASSRGSGGYNEQFF

clone size: -
J gene: TRBJ2-3
D gene: TRBD2
V gene: TRBV28
CDR3 DNA: TGTGCCAGCAGTTTAATACGGGAGGGAGGGACAGATACGCAGTATTTT
CDR3 protein: CASSLIREGGTDTQYF

clone size: -
J gene: TRBJ2-2
D gene: TRBD1
V gene: TRBV19
CDR3 DNA: TGTGCCAGTAGTATTGAACAGGGGAGATGGGGCGCCGGGGAGCTGTTTTTT
CDR3 protein: CASSIEQGRWGAGELFF

clone size: -
J gene: TRBJ2-1
D gene: TRBD1
V gene: TRBV7-9
CDR3 DNA: TGTGCCAGCAGCTACAGGGGTTCGGGATATGAGCAGTTCTTC
CDR3 protein: CASSYRGSGYEQFF

clone size: -
J gene: TRBJ2-7
D gene: -
V gene: TRBV5-6
CDR3 DNA: TGTGCCAGCAGCTTGTTCGGGGTGAGCTCCTACGAGCAGTACTTC
CDR3 protein: CASSLFGVSSYEQYF

clone size: few
J gene: TRBJ2-2
D gene: TRBD1
V gene: TRBV6-1
CDR3 DNA: TGTGCCAGCAGTCCAACAGGGGGCCCCGGGGAGCTGTTTTTT
CDR3 protein: CASSPTGGPGELFF

clone size: once
J gene: TRBJ1-1
D gene: -
V gene: TRBV11-1
CDR3 DNA: TGTGCCAGCAAAGCGGGCGGGGGCGCGAAGGGGAACACTGAAGCTTTCTTT
CDR3 protein: CASKAGGGAKGNTEAFF

clone size: -
J gene: TRBJ2-2
D gene: TRBD1
V gene: TRBV5-1
CDR3 DNA: TGCGCCAGCAGCTTAGATCCGGGACAGCTCTCGGGCGGGGAGCTGTTTTTT
CDR3 protein: CASSLDPGQLSGGELFF